Sequencing of this T cell receptor (beta chain) was carried out in a study of cytomegalovirus exposure and HLA in healthy donors listed by TCRdb under 2017. At the level of the whole study: In an earlier analysis of 587 of the donors, about 270 Gb of sequence data and approximately 120 million unique TCR beta sequences from approximately 180 million T cells were reported. Class I and class II HLA loci were covered by the typing at four-digit resolution. The number of typed donors differed by locus: about 629-630 for A, B, C, DRB1 and DQB1; 522 for DQA1; about 600 for DPA1; and approximately 450 for DPB1. In a later analysis, previously published TCR beta repertoires from hundreds of donors were re-analyzed and high-resolution HLA genotyping was added so that TCR occurrence patterns could be studied. An earlier analysis of approximately 640 of the donors applied high-throughput TCR beta sequencing to assess whether each TCR beta V gene segment acted as functional or pseudogenic. Among the roughly 410 genotyped donors, around 81% belonged to the genetic ancestry cluster associated with self-reported Caucasian donors. Approximately 310 gigabases of sequencing data and approximately 93 million unique TCR sequences were included in an early release covering roughly 600 HLA-typed donors. Every repertoire in the discovery cohort had been generated on one and the same sequencing platform. A separate validation cohort of roughly 110 different subjects was used in addition to the approximately 640-subject first cohort. A later genetic analysis used genome-wide SNP genotypes for about 60% of the roughly 700 donors, treating that subset as a discovery cohort. In the later analysis, no new phenotypic data were used to find candidate immune exposures; instead, reliance was placed on TCR beta sequences and their occurrence across donors. Alongside the repertoire data, information on donor age, sex, ethnicity and CMV serostatus was compiled. The aim of the study was to test whether cataloging public T cell receptors could identify signatures of past pathogen exposure. Roughly five DR-DQ haplotypes were handled as single units for association and clustering because linkage in the cohort was strong. To predict cytomegalovirus infection status, the study brought together high-throughput TCR immunosequencing, statistical association of individual TCRs with disease status, and machine learning. The study used immunosequencing to profile the T cell repertoires of some 600 subjects and linked those repertoires to cytomegalovirus serostatus. Across roughly 420 genotyped donors of the cohort, an average of approximately 240,000 unique TCR beta nucleotide sequences per donor were sequenced, and roughly 20% of those sequences were non-productive.

This clone was observed a few times. It has no known antigen specificity. It has no much larger one-base neighbor in the sample; base qualities were not kept. On the study overall, not on this receptor specifically: Three of the identified cytomegalovirus-associated TCR beta chains were confirmed in vitro to be specific for cytomegalovirus antigens. A later analysis found that most CMV-associated TCR beta chains appeared HLA-restricted, with HLA associations seemingly driven largely by CMV exposure. For the cohort, immune exposure information was limited to CMV serostatus. According to a later analysis, TCR association rates differed among HLA loci, with DRB1 alleles showing the most associated TCRs and HLA-C alleles showing the fewest. In this cohort, only TCR beta chains were sequenced, and detectable features were limited by the absence of alpha or paired-chain data. Correlated functional status among segregating V segments might reflect linkage disequilibrium, but an unknown experimental factor could not be ruled out. When HLA alleles, especially DR and DQ, strongly co-occurred, attributing TCR associations to individual alleles was difficult. In a later analysis, HLA-associated TCR beta chains showed more clonal expansion and lower generation probabilities than non-associated chains that were equally common. Compared with the roughly 700-donor mean, donors in an Asian-associated ancestry cluster had fewer N-insertions in productive TCRs, according to a later genetic analysis. In a later analysis, several top co-occurrence clusters were reported to appear linked to parvovirus B19, influenza, CMV and Epstein-Barr virus. V-gene and J-gene trimming of TCR beta chains was associated with a missense DCLRE1C variant in a later genetic analysis, and the association was replicated in an independent cohort. Most TCR sequences were observed very rarely across donors, whereas some public TCRs were present in many individuals. The study listed 170 or so TCR beta chains as associated with cytomegalovirus. The classifier was reported to diagnose cytomegalovirus status with high specificity and sensitivity in both the original and validation cohorts. Broadly in line with IMGT annotations, most TCR beta V segments showed up in productive rearrangements about 87% or about 30% of the time in an earlier analysis of approximately 600 of the donors. The authors suggested that the approach could potentially be generalized to other disease states and immunological phenotypes. A cluster of highly shared sequence variants was judged likely to be a technical artifact of the sequencing pipeline. Presence/absence analyses assumed roughly uniform sequencing depth across donors, an assumption that may not hold. Because counts were too low, about 15 rarely observed V segments, including chromosome 9 orphons, were left out of the earlier analysis of about 500 of the donors. Because some donors lacked HLA typing at each locus, the association tests relied only on the typed subset. At a false discovery rate of 0.05, a later analysis linked about 16,000 TCR beta sequences to specific HLA alleles. A further reported finding was that TCR beta sequences accurately predicted the HLA-A and HLA-B alleles for most subjects in the first cohort.

The library was built by means of the immunoSEQ multiplex PCR assay. A mixture of 60 forward primers for TCR Vbeta segments and 13 reverse primers for TCR Jbeta segments was used in the multiplex PCR. The CDR3 region of rearranged TCR beta genes was amplified from genomic DNA with a multiplex PCR assay. Amplified TCR beta libraries were sequenced as 87-base-pair reads on the Illumina HiSeq System. The study's own analysis went as follows. Across the 500 to 750 repertoires, a later analysis counted roughly 77 million unique TCR beta chains, 9 million to 14 million of which were shared by at least two donors. Raw reads were error-corrected and collapsed into unique sequences by a nearest-neighbor algorithm in which closely related sequences were merged to remove PCR and sequencing errors. To assign V, D and J gene segments, CDR3 sequences were aligned to IMGT reference sequences. For a sequence to be retained, at least a six-nucleotide match to both a V gene segment and a J gene segment was required. Rearrangements were classified as productive when the CDR3 lacked stop codons and remained in frame with V and J, and all other rearrangements were classified as non-productive. CDR3 was defined by IMGT convention, running from the second conserved V-encoded cysteine to the conserved J-encoded phenylalanine. The earlier analysis of some 550 of the donors excluded any sequence lacking an unambiguous match to a single V gene segment. In an earlier analysis of 587 of the donors, a V segment was called functional when productive rearrangements were above 56.7%, and segregating when the standard deviation between donors exceeded 5%. A statistical classification framework was built to diagnose cytomegalovirus status from the catalog of TCR beta chain sequences. V and J gene assignment, in a later analysis, came from comparing TCR nucleotide sequences with IMGT/GENE-DB human TR gene sequences. Using the TCRdist pipeline, a later analysis assigned CDR3 sequences along with most-parsimonious VDJ recombination scenarios. In a later analysis, each TCR beta chain was defined by its CDR3 amino acid sequence together with its V-gene family, and reads without a unique V-gene family were excluded. In a later analysis, some 600 highly shared, low-generation-probability nucleotide sequences were removed to address suspected cross-contamination and a sequencing artifact. For each public chain, a later analysis derived a clonal expansion index from normalized ranks of inferred template counts within each repertoire. In a later analysis, generation probabilities were computed using a VDJ recombination model fitted to out-of-frame rearrangements, and the results were checked against IGoR. In a later analysis, TCR-TCR, TCR-HLA and TCR-CMV co-occurrence was scored with hypergeometric tests, and a repertoire-size bias correction was applied to TCR pairs. To estimate false discovery rates, a later analysis permuted the HLA or CMV assignments 20 times. In a later analysis, co-occurring TCRs were grouped using DBSCAN, with TCRdist sequence similarity added in when clustering inside HLA-allele-positive subsets. Repertoires with fewer than 30,000 or more than 120,000 public chains, plus five repertoires with anomalous nucleotide sharing, were excluded from co-occurrence clustering. TCRdb limited this immuneACCESS table to in-frame rearrangements with V and J called. A share of clones is missing; checked studies link under half to unresolved V genes, and the rest is unexplained. V and J calls and clone size are as listed in that table; D and trimming were resolved from the DNA. The sample table lists about 160,000 clones, more than 60% of them with a count of one. The top ten constitute 5.5% to 7.5% of the sample.

In total, roughly 670 healthy bone marrow donors made up the cohort. All cohort members were sampled while nominally healthy, although unrecorded immune exposures were likely present. The donor was CMV seropositive and belonged to the group of 250 to 300 seropositive cohort members. Every donor gave a peripheral blood sample, and the peripheral blood mononuclear cells from that sample were used for TCR beta sequencing. The Qiagen DNeasy Blood Extraction Kit was used to extract genomic DNA from the blood cell samples. The clonotype originates from a woman aged 40-49 years in good health and CMV-seropositive. Sequencing was done on a sample of PBMCs.

The DNA sequence is TGTGCCAGTTCAAGGGGGGGAAGCTCCTACGAGCAGTACTTC. Its translation reads: CASSRGGSSYEQYF. The chain links TRBV9 with TRBJ2-7; TRBD2 is a possible D gene, resting on 7 matching bases. V is pared back by 8 bases and J by 0 bases, with 15 bases lying between the germline termini. Counted from cysteine to phenylalanine, this CDR3 has 14 amino acids. Left in the record is the CDR3 DNA by itself, 42 bases read in frame from the first base. CDR1 and CDR2 were assigned from the germline V gene as SGDLS and YYNGEE. The reference TRBV9 and TRBJ2-7 proteins fill in what lies around the CDR3, so the full variable domain reads DSGVTQTPKHLITATGQRVTLRCSPRSGDLSVYWYQQSLDQGLQFLIQYYNGEERAKGNILERFSAQQFPDLHSELNLSSLELGDSALYFCASSRGGSSYEQYFGPGTRLTVT.